Each of the 9 T cell receptor beta chains below was sequenced from the same sample in a study of cytomegalovirus exposure and HLA in healthy donors. Sequenced by immunoSEQ multiplex PCR; TCRdb stores in-frame clones only, minus some. Among more than 150,000 clones, around nine tenths were seen once, and the ten largest hold just under 3%. The specimen was PBMCs. The receptors stem from a man between 18 and 35 years old in good health and CMV-seronegative.

This chain links TRBV2 with TRBJ1-2; D is ambiguous. V lost 8 bases and J lost 7, with 11 bases in between. The CDR3 runs 11 residues. Germline assignment: CDR1 SNHLY and CDR2 FYNNEI. This CDR3 reads CASLVSGGYTF. CDR3 DNA sequence: TGTGCCAGCCTTGTGAGTGGTGGCTACACCTTC.

The rearrangement uses TRBV28 and TRBJ1-1, with 9 bases identical to TRBD1. V dropped 11 bases and J dropped 4; count of bases not matched to a gene: 20. The CDR3 extends over 17 amino acids. The germline gives CDR1 MDHEN, CDR2 SYDVKM. Written as DNA, the CDR3 is TGTGCCTCCGGGACAGGGCCCTCCCCGCTCGTTGGCACTGAAGCTTTCTTT. It codes for CASGTGPSPLVGTEAFF.

The chain is built from TRBV5-1 and TRBJ2-7; D remains ambiguous. CDR3 length: 15 residues. V lost 0 bases and J lost 6, with 16 bases in between. The germline V gene has CDR1 SGHRS and CDR2 YFSETQ. The CDR3 coding sequence is TGCGCCAGCAGCTTGGATGTAACCCTTAACAGCGAGCAGTACTTC. Protein product: CASSLDVTLNSEQYF.

J is TRBJ2-5 and V is TRBV7-9, with 8 bases fitting TRBD1. Germline CDR1 reads SEHNR; CDR2 reads FQNEAQ (reference sequence). V lost 2 bases to trimming and J lost 5 bases; unmatched junction nucleotides: 19. The CDR3 runs 19 residues. This CDR3 reads CASSLFLRRRTGWGETQYF. In nucleotides, the CDR3 is TGTGCCAGCAGCTTATTCCTCCGACGAAGGACAGGGTGGGGGGAGACCCAGTACTTC.

The chain is built from TRBV6-6 and TRBJ1-2; TRBD1 is a possible D gene (6 bases). Germline CDR1 and CDR2: MNHNY and SVGAGI (reference sequence). The V end was cut by 10 bases, the J end by 0 bases, with 12 bases between. The CDR3 has 13 amino acids. The CDR3 spells CATRDTSNYGYTF. CDR3 DNA: TGTGCCACCCGGGACACTTCTAACTATGGCTACACCTTC.

The chain joins TRBV27 to TRBJ1-2; D is unclear. Germline values: CDR1 MNHEY, CDR2 SMNVEV (reference sequence). There are 13 residues in the CDR3. V shed 0 bases and J shed 5 bases, with 7 bases lying between them. CDR3 amino acids: CASSLSTGYGYTF. CDR3 sequence (DNA): TGTGCCAGCAGTTTATCGACGGGGTATGGCTACACCTTC.

The chain joins TRBV7-8 to TRBJ2-7; possibly TRBD2 for D (6 bases). CDR3 length equals 15 residues. CDR1 is SGHVS and CDR2 is FQNEAQ in the germline V gene. V was clipped by 2 bases and J by 0 bases, with 11 bases between them. CDR3 loop: CASSLRLVPSYEQYF. In DNA, the CDR3 is TGTGCCAGCAGCTTAAGACTAGTCCCCTCCTACGAGCAGTACTTC. Together with reference TRBV7-8 and TRBJ2-7, the CDR3 gives the full variable domain: GAGVSQSPRYKVAKRGQDVALRCDPISGHVSLFWYQQALGQGPEFLTYFQNEAQLDKSGLPSDRFFAERPEGSVSTLKIQRTQQEDSAVYLCASSLRLVPSYEQYFGPGTRLTVT.

The chain has TRBV14 and TRBJ2-3; D is undetermined. Per the germline V gene, CDR1 is SGHDN and CDR2 is FVKESK. The V end was cut by 4 bases, the J end by 0 bases, with 5 bases between. The CDR3 runs 13 residues. CDR3: CASSPPSTDTQYF. The CDR3 region has the DNA TGTGCCAGCAGCCCCCCGAGCACAGATACGCAGTATTTT. Together with reference TRBV14 and TRBJ2-3, the CDR3 gives the full variable domain: EAGVTQFPSHSVIEKGQTVTLRCDPISGHDNLYWYRRVMGKEIKFLLHFVKESKQDESGMPNNRFLAERTGGTYSTLKVQPAELEDSGVYFCASSPPSTDTQYFGPGTRLTVL.

This chain uses TRBV6-5 with TRBJ1-1, with D possibly matching TRBD1 (5 bases). The V gene lost 0 bases and the J gene lost 11 bases, with 19 bases spanning the gap. CDR3 length: 15 residues. The germline CDR1 and CDR2 sequences are MNHEY and SVGAGI. DNA of the CDR3: TGTGCCAGCAGTTACTCGATAGGGGCGCGGGAAGGGGCTTTCTTT. This gives the protein CASSYSIGAREGAFF.